The 6 T cell receptor beta chains presented below share a single source sample, sequenced in a study of beta chain features in type 1 diabetes. Isolated RNA was reverse transcribed in full, so expressed TCRB transcripts were sequenced. Libraries were prepared by immunoSEQ multiplex PCR; TCRdb keeps only in-frame clonotypes and omits some of them. The table includes about 450,000 clones, 10% to 12% detected once. Input material: naive CD4+ T cells from blood. The receptors come from a woman younger than 30 in good health.

The rearrangement uses TRBV7-9 and TRBJ2-7; D possibly corresponds to TRBD1 (5 bases). The CDR3 consists of 14 residues. Germline values: CDR1 SEHNR, CDR2 FQNEAQ (reference sequence). V was cut by 3 bases and J by 5 bases, with 14 bases left in between. CDR3 in amino acids: CASSFRRDGDEQYF. For the CDR3, the DNA is TGTGCCAGCAGCTTCCGCAGGGATGGTGACGAGCAGTACTTC.

The chain uses TRBV6-5 and TRBJ1-1; D call uncertain. This CDR3 spans 10 amino acids. V was shortened by 6 bases and J by 1 base, with 0 bases between the two germline ends. CDR1 and CDR2 (germline): MNHEY, SVGAGI. CDR3 bases: TGTGCCAGCAGGAACACTGAAGCTTTCTTT. Amino acid sequence: CASRNTEAFF.

In nucleotides, the CDR3 is TGTGCCAGCAGATACCCAGGGTTCAGCTCTGGGGCCAACGTCCTGACTTTC. Amino acids: CASRYPGFSSGANVLTF. The chain links TRBV28 to TRBJ2-6; maybe TRBD1 (5 bases). Trimming removed 6 bases from V and 0 bases from J, with 15 bases in between. From germline, CDR1 is MDHEN and CDR2 SYDVKM. This CDR3 comprises 17 residues.

This clone showed up just a few times. The rearrangement uses TRBV4-1 and TRBJ1-2, with 7 positions matching TRBD1. Trimming at V came to 3 bases and at J to 4 bases, leaving 5 bases not matched to a gene. This CDR3 contains 14 residues. Germline V gene data show CDR1 as MGHRA and CDR2 as YSYEKL. CDR3 residues: CASSQTQGSYGYTF. The DNA for the CDR3 is TGCGCCAGCAGCCAGACACAGGGGAGCTATGGCTACACCTTC.

The chain employs TRBV5-4 and TRBJ2-4, with 8 bases matching TRBD1. This CDR3 spans 14 amino acids. Germline trimming cut 5 bases from V and 3 bases from J; bases unmatched to any gene: 4. The germline V gene encodes CDR1 SGHNT and CDR2 YYREEE (reference sequence). CDR3 nucleotide sequence: TGTGCCAGCAGTTCCGGGACAGGCAAAAACATTCAGTACTTC. Translating gives CASSSGTGKNIQYF.

This clone was counted between two and nine times. The gene calls are TRBV29-1 and TRBJ1-2, with a weak D call TRBD1 (5 bases). The V end was cut by 1 base, the J end by 0 bases, with 9 bases between. The length of the CDR3 is 14 residues. In germline, CDR1 is SQVTM, CDR2 ANQGSEA. As DNA, the CDR3 is TGCAGCGTTGAAGGACAGATGCCTAACTATGGCTACACCTTC. It encodes CSVEGQMPNYGYTF.